One sample yielded the 4 T cell receptor beta chains listed below, sequenced in a study of identical twins. One entry per CDR3 protein, called by TCRdb with MiXCR from the 5' RACE reads. The table includes roughly 720,000 distinct CDR3 sequences, around a sixth detected once. This sample was shared with a second study, whose subject was T cells expressing NK-cell markers.

The sequenced material came from PBMCs. These receptor sequences come from a woman aged 18-29 years in good health.

This clonotype was seen just once. The chain couples TRBV30 to TRBJ1-6; no firm D call. Germline V CDR1 and CDR2: GTSNPN, SVGIG (reference sequence). The length of the CDR3 is 13 residues. Between the trimmed V and J ends, which lost 3 bases and 6 bases, there was a span of 9 bases. The CDR3: CAWSEATNSPLHF. CDR3 in DNA: TGTGCCTGGAGCGAAGCCACTAATTCACCCCTCCACTTT.

This clonotype was seen only a few times. The genes are TRBV9 and TRBJ1-2; D not resolved. Deletions cut 0 bases from V and 7 bases from J, with 13 bases between. This CDR3 is built from 14 residues. Germline V gene sequence: CDR1 SGDLS, CDR2 YYNGEE. The CDR3: CASSVGGQFGGYTF. The CDR3 DNA follows: TGTGCCAGCAGCGTAGGGGGTCAATTCGGTGGCTACACCTTC.

There are a few counts of this clonotype. This rearrangement joins TRBV7-2 to TRBJ2-5; D gene uncertain. V lost 3 bases and J lost 5, with 10 bases in between. The CDR3 runs 13 residues. Germline assignment: CDR1 SGHTA and CDR2 FQGNSA. CDR3 sequence reads: CASSFQPAETQYF. The CDR3 coding sequence is TGTGCCAGCAGCTTCCAACCCGCGGAGACCCAGTACTTC.

This clonotype was counted only a few times. This chain uses TRBV5-1 with TRBJ2-1; D is possibly TRBD2 (5 bases). V lost 5 bases to trimming and J lost 6 bases, with 12 bases between them. Germline V gives CDR1 SGHRS, CDR2 YFSETQ. The CDR3 is 13 residues long. The CDR3 loop reads CASREAGPNEQFF. CDR3 nucleotide sequence: TGCGCCAGCAGGGAGGCCGGGCCCAATGAGCAGTTCTTC.